This T cell receptor (beta chain) came from a study of tumor-infiltrating lymphocytes in primary liver carcinoma. Making TCR beta cDNA involved roughly 0.55 ug total RNA and a constant-region primer. The TCR beta library was amplified through three nested multiplex PCR rounds in a modified ARM-PCR procedure. A C-beta reverse primer and TRBV1-TRBV30 forward primers served in each of the first two PCR rounds, at about 10 cycles apiece. A single record per CDR3 protein comes from TCRdb applying MiXCR to the multiplex PCR reads. Altogether 90,000 to 110,000 distinct CDR3 sequences are present, roughly 80% being singletons, with the ten largest covering approximately 20%. The CDR3 spans 15 residues. Germline V gene lookup returns CDR1 MGHRA and CDR2 YSYEKL. As concerns this clonotype: Its antigen remains unidentified. The junction shows a germline mismatch at one end, possibly a read error.

Scientists recovered RNA and DNA together from around 20-30 mg of unsorted bulk tissue. Every single tumor sample held over 90% viable tumor cells. Findings of the study overall: Relative to blood, tumors carried a significantly larger fraction of the repertoire in their top 250 clones (p = 0.039).

The sequence was obtained from a man aged 40-50 years with primary liver carcinoma and hepatitis B virus infection. The chain couples TRBV4-1 to TRBJ1-2; a possible D gene is TRBD1 (6 bases). The sequenced material came from liver tumor tissue from sampling region 3. Documented subset: tumor region T3, left-lateral pole. CDR3 in amino acids: CASSQEGHGARGYTF. CDR3 nucleotide sequence: TGCGCCAGCAGCCAAGAGGGACATGGGGCGCGGGGCTATACCTTC.